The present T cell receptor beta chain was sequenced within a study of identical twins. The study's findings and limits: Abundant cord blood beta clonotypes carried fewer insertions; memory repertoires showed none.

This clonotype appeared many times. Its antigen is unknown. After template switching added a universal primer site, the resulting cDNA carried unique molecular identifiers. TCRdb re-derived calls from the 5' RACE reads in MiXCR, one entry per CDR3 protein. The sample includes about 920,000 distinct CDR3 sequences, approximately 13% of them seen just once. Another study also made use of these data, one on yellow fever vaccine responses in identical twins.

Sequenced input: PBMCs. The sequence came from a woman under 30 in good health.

The CDR3 nucleotides are TGCGCCAGCAGCTCGTTAGGAGGAAACACCGGGGAGCTGTTTTTT. It codes for CASSSLGGNTGELFF. The gene calls are TRBV5-1 and TRBJ2-2; weak D call: TRBD2 (5 bases). Germline V gene data show CDR1 as SGHRS and CDR2 as YFSETQ. V was cut by 3 bases and J by 2 bases, with 11 bases left in between. The CDR3 spans 15 residues.